These 17 T cell receptor beta chains were sequenced from one sample in a study of Ad26.COV2.S vaccination and SARS-CoV-2 variants. The table came from immunoSEQ multiplex PCR; TCRdb's copy has only in-frame clones and leaves some out. Among hundreds of thousands of clones listed, roughly 84% were seen once. Treatment: some 20 received Ad26.COV2.S at low or high dose, single or two shots; 5 received placebo; per-sample allocation not given. Specimens were obtained on day 63 following the first vaccine or placebo injection. This specimen was peripheral blood, taken in a trial of Ad26.COV2.S vaccine versus placebo. The origin of the receptors is a person between 18 and 60 years old who received the Ad26.COV2.S COVID-19 vaccine or a placebo.

This clone was observed a few times. This chain connects TRBV14 to TRBJ1-1; a weak D match, TRBD1 (5 bases). The CDR3 spans 14 residues. The germline CDR1 and CDR2 sequences are SGHDN and FVKESK. V lost 6 bases, J lost 5 bases, and 16 bases lay in between. CDR3 amino acids: CASSRTPWRTEAFF. The CDR3 DNA follows: TGTGCCAGCAGTCGGACACCCTGGCGGACTGAAGCTTTCTTT.

This chain uses TRBV29-1 with TRBJ1-2; 8 bases are shared with TRBD1. The CDR3 is made up of 13 amino acids. Unmatched junction bases numbered 7, after V lost 4 bases and J lost 6 bases. The germline V gene has CDR1 SQVTM and CDR2 ANQGSEA. CDR3 coding DNA: TGCAGCGTTGGACAGGGGATAGAGAATGGCTACACCTTC. As protein: CSVGQGIENGYTF.

This chain uses TRBV30 with TRBJ2-7; 9 positions match TRBD1. Germline V gene sequence: CDR1 GTSNPN, CDR2 SVGIG (reference sequence). V lost 1 base to trimming and J lost 0 bases; unmatched junction nucleotides: 4. CDR3 length: 15 amino acids. CDR3 in DNA: TGTGCCTGGAGTGCCGGGACAGGGCCCTCCTACGAGCAGTACTTC. Protein: CAWSAGTGPSYEQYF.

The gene calls are TRBV2 and TRBJ2-7; 8 nucleotides agree with TRBD2. CDR1 SNHLY and CDR2 FYNNEI come from the germline V gene. With V trimmed by 7 bases and J by 2 bases, 4 bases remained unmatched. This CDR3 is 13 amino acids long. CDR3 protein: CASKRGQTYEQYF. CDR3 coding DNA: TGTGCCAGCAAGCGGGGGCAAACCTACGAGCAGTACTTC.

The V gene is TRBV5-1, the J gene TRBJ2-5, with D tentatively TRBD1 (5 bases). Per germline, CDR1 SGHRS and CDR2 YFSETQ. CDR3 length: 15 amino acids. Between the trimmed V and J ends, which lost 4 bases and 2 bases, there was a span of 15 bases. The CDR3, as DNA: TGCGCCAGCAGCCAAAAAGGACAATTGCAAGAGACCCAGTACTTC. Residues: CASSQKGQLQETQYF.

The genes are TRBV5-1 and TRBJ1-3; D gene ambiguous. The V end was cut by 0 bases, the J end by 0 bases, with 4 bases between. The CDR3 is 14 amino acids. Germline CDR1 SGHRS, CDR2 YFSETQ. CDR3 coding DNA: TGCGCCAGCAGCTTGGAGAGCTCTGGAAACACCATATATTTT. Translated: CASSLESSGNTIYF.

The J gene is TRBJ1-2, the V gene TRBV18, with unresolved D. V shed 6 bases and J shed 8 bases, with 19 bases lying between them. The CDR3 contains 14 residues. CDR1 and CDR2 (germline): KGHSH, LQKENI. Here the CDR3 DNA reads TGTGCCAGCTCTCCTATGGGCAGCCTTGAGGGCTACACCTTC. This encodes CASSPMGSLEGYTF.

The V call is TRBV5-8, the J call TRBJ2-3; a weak D match, TRBD2 (7 bases). Per germline, CDR1 SGHTS and CDR2 YDEGEE. V lost 7 bases to trimming and J lost 2 bases, with 23 bases between them. The CDR3 spans 17 residues. CDR3 coding DNA: TGTGCCAGCGCCTCCTGGGGGGGGGCCGAGGCCACAGATACGCAGTATTTT. This codes for CASASWGGAEATDTQYF.

This CDR3 reads CASTPGTSYNSPLHF. The CDR3 bases are TGTGCCTCCACACCAGGGACTTCTTATAATTCACCCCTCCACTTT. The chain employs TRBV5-4 and TRBJ1-6; possible D gene TRBD1, 5 bases. Per the germline V gene, CDR1 is SGHNT and CDR2 is YYREEE (reference sequence). V was cut by 10 bases and J by 4 bases, with 18 bases left in between. CDR3 length: 15 amino acids.

The chain is built from TRBV6-5 and TRBJ2-7, with D possibly matching TRBD2 (7 bases). V gave up 8 bases and J gave up 2 bases, with 16 bases separating them. The CDR3 sequence is 14 residues long. Per the germline V gene, CDR1 is MNHEY and CDR2 is SVGAGI. CDR3 coding DNA: TGTGCCAGCGGGAAGGGGGGGAGTGCCTACGAGCAGTACTTC. It specifies CASGKGGSAYEQYF.

The chain couples TRBV7-3 to TRBJ2-1, with D possibly matching TRBD1 (5 bases). Trimming shortened V by 4 bases and J by 9 bases, and 19 bases separated the two germline ends. CDR1 is SGHTA and CDR2 is FQGTGA in the germline V gene. This CDR3 has 15 amino acids. In DNA form, the CDR3 reads TGTGCCAGCAGCTGGATAACAGGAGACCTTTGTGAGCAGTTCTTC. Its translation is CASSWITGDLCEQFF.

This chain joins TRBV7-8 and TRBJ2-1; D is perhaps TRBD1 (7 bases). This CDR3 has 16 residues. The V gene's germline CDR1 is SGHVS and CDR2 FQNEAQ. Trimming removed 0 bases at V and 8 bases at J, with 17 bases between. CDR3 region: CASSLAGQLRGDEQFF. CDR3 sequence (DNA): TGTGCCAGCAGCTTAGCGGGACAGTTAAGGGGGGATGAGCAGTTCTTC.

This clone occurred once. The chain is built from TRBV15 and TRBJ2-5; D may be TRBD1 (5 bases). CDR1 is LNHNV, CDR2 YYDKDF, per germline (reference sequence). The CDR3 totals 14 residues. V lost 0 bases to trimming and J lost 4 bases, with 9 bases between them. CDR3 nucleotides: TGTGCCACCAGCAGAGACAGGGTCGGAGAGACCCAGTACTTC. It codes for CATSRDRVGETQYF.

The V and J genes are TRBV6-5 and TRBJ1-5, with D possibly TRBD1 on 6 matching bases. Germline V gives CDR1 MNHEY, CDR2 SVGAGI. The CDR3 contains 12 residues. The ends were cut back, 5 bases at V and 6 bases at J, with 8 bases in the middle. CDR3 DNA: TGTGCCAGCAGTACAGGGTCTCAGCCCCAGCATTTT. Protein sequence: CASSTGSQPQHF.

J is TRBJ1-3 and V is TRBV7-9, with TRBD1 as a possible D gene (5 bases). The CDR3 runs to 18 residues. Trimming took 2 bases from V and 0 from J, leaving 17 bases between them. The germline V gene encodes CDR1 SEHNR and CDR2 FQNEAQ (reference sequence). The CDR3 DNA is TGTGCCAGCAGCTTATTGATAGACAGTTTTTACTCTGGAAACACCATATATTTT. This translates into CASSLLIDSFYSGNTIYF.

The chain employs TRBV7-9 and TRBJ1-1; D uncertain. Germline-derived CDR1 and CDR2 are SEHNR and FQNEAQ (reference sequence). V shed 0 bases and J shed 4 bases, with 9 bases lying between them. CDR3 length: 14 amino acids. The DNA of the CDR3 is TGTGCCAGCAGCTTAGCCCTGGGATCCACTGAAGCTTTCTTT. Its translation: CASSLALGSTEAFF.

The rearrangement uses TRBV7-2 and TRBJ2-3, with TRBD2 identical over 8 bases. This CDR3 is 14 amino acids long. V shed 4 bases, J shed 2 bases, and the junction held 2 bases outside the gene matches. The germline V gene has CDR1 SGHTA and CDR2 FQGNSA. The CDR3 region is CASSSGGDTDTQYF. In DNA form, the CDR3 reads TGTGCCAGCAGCTCGGGGGGGGACACAGATACGCAGTATTTT.